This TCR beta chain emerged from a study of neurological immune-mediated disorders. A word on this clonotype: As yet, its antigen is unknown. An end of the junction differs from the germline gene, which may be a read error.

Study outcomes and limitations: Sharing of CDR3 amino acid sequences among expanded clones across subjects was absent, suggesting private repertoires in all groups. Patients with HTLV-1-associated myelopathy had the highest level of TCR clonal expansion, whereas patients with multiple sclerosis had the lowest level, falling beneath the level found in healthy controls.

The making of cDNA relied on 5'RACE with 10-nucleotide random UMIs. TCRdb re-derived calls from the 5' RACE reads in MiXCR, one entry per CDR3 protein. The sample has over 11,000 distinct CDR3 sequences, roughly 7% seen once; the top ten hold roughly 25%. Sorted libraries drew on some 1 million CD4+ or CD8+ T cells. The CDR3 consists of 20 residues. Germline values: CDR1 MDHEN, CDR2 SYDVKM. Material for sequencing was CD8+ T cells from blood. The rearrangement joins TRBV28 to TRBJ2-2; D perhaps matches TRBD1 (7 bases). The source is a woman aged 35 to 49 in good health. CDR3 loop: CASAATGTARDHRWGGEMFF. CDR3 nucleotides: TGTGCAAGCGCAGCTACCGGGACAGCCCGGGACCACCGGTGGGGCGGGGAGATGTTTTTT. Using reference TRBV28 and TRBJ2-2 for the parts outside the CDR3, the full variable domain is DVKVTQSSRYLVKRTGEKVFLECVQDMDHENMFWYRQDPGLGLRLIYFSYDVKMKEKGDIPEGYSVSREKKERFSLILESASTNQTSMYLCASAATGTARDHRWGGEMFFGEGSRLTVL.